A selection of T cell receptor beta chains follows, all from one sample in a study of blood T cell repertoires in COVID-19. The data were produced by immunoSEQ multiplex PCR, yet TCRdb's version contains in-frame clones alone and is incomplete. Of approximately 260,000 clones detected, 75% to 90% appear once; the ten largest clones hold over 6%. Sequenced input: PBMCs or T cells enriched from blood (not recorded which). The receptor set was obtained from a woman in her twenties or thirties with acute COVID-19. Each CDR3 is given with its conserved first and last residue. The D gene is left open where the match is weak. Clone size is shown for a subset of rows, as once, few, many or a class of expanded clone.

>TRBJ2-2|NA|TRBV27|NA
TGTGCCAGCAGTTTTTGGAGGGGGCTTGGAACCGGGGAGCTGTTTTTT
CASSFWRGLGTGELFF
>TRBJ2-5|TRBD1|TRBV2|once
TGTGCCAGCGGGGGACAGGGGGTAGAAGAGACCCAGTACTTC
CASGGQGVEETQYF
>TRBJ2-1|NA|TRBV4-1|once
TGCGCCAGCAGCCAAGCTCCTCTTGGAGGGAGTGAGCAGTTCTTC
CASSQAPLGGSEQFF
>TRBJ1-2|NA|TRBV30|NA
TGTGCCTGGTTGCAGGGAAAATATGGCTACACCTTC
CAWLQGKYGYTF
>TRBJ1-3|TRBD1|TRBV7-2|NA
TGTGCCAGCAGCCCGCCGGGGCAGGGACAGATCTCCATATATTTT
CASSPPGQGQISIYF
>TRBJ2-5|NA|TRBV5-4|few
TGTGCCAGCAGCTTGGCAGGGGGGGAGACCCAGTACTTC
CASSLAGGETQYF
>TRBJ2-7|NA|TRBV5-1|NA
TGCGCCAGCAGCTTGGCGGCGGTTAGCTCCTACGAGCAGTACTTC
CASSLAAVSSYEQYF
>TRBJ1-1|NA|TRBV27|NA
TGTGCCAGCACCCCGGGGGGCATCACTGAAGCTTTCTTT
CASTPGGITEAFF
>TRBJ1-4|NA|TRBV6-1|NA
TGTGCCAGCAGTGATCAGGGGCGCGAAAAACTGTTTTTT
CASSDQGREKLFF
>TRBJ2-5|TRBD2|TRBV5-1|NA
TGCGCCAGCAGAGGAGTGGTAGGGCGGGGGTACCAAGAGACCCAGTACTTC
CASRGVVGRGYQETQYF
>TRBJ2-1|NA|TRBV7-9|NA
TGTGCCAGCAGCTTAGAACGCGGGGTGGCTGAGCAGTTCTTC
CASSLERGVAEQFF
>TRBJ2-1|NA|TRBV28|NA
TGTGCCAGCAGTCCCAACAGGAGGGCCCCCTACAATGAGCAGTTCTTC
CASSPNRRAPYNEQFF